This TCR beta chain was identified during a study of T cell responses to AZD1222 COVID-19 vaccine. Data came from immunoSEQ multiplex PCR; TCRdb stores just in-frame clones and leaves some out. The sample holds more than 150,000 clones; 90% are singletons and the top ten take roughly 6%. The CDR3 consists of 14 residues. The germline V gene encodes CDR1 SQVTM and CDR2 ANQGSEA. The V and J ends lost 4 bases and 4 bases respectively, with 13 bases between them. This sequence joins TRBV29-1 and TRBJ2-2; tentatively, D is TRBD1 (6 bases). This TCR came from an adult in good health. This material consisted of peripheral blood, taken on day 0 of AZD1222 vaccination. CDR3 in DNA: TGCAGCGTTGCAGTAACAGGGACCACCGGGGAGCTGTTTTTT. Protein sequence: CSVAVTGTTGELFF.